Below, 2 T cell receptor beta chains from the same sample are listed, as sequenced in a study of blood T cell repertoires in COVID-19. Profiling relied on immunoSEQ multiplex PCR, and the TCRdb table lists in-frame clones only, not all of them. This table has hundreds of thousands of clones, 87% appearing once. Source material: PBMCs or T cells enriched from blood (not recorded which). The origin of the receptors is a woman aged 18-29 years who had recovered from COVID-19.

This sequence joins TRBV4-3 and TRBJ1-1; TRBD1 matches at 8 bases. Germline CDR1 and CDR2: LGHNA and YSLEER. V lost 0 bases to trimming and J lost 1 base; unmatched junction nucleotides: 7. The CDR3 runs 17 residues. The DNA of the CDR3 is TGCGCCAGCAGCCAAGATGTGGCAGGGGGCAGGAACACTGAAGCTTTCTTT. As protein: CASSQDVAGGRNTEAFF.

CDR3 loop: CASSVGMGREASYNEQFF. DNA of the CDR3: TGTGCCAGCAGCGTAGGAATGGGGCGGGAGGCCTCCTACAATGAGCAGTTCTTC. This chain joins TRBV9 and TRBJ2-1; 8 bases match TRBD2. This CDR3 contains 18 residues. Germline lookup yields CDR1 SGDLS and CDR2 YYNGEE. V was clipped by 0 bases and J by 0 bases; unmatched bases: 8.